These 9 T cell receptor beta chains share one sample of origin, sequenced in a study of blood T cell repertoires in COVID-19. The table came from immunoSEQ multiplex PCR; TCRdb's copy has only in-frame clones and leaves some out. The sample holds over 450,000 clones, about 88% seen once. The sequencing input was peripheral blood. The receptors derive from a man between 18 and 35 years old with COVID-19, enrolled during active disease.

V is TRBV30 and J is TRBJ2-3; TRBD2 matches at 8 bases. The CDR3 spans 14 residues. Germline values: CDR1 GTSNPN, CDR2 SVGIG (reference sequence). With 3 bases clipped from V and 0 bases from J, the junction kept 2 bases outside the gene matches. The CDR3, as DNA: TGTGCCTGGAGAGTAGCGGGGAGCACAGATACGCAGTATTTT. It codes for CAWRVAGSTDTQYF.

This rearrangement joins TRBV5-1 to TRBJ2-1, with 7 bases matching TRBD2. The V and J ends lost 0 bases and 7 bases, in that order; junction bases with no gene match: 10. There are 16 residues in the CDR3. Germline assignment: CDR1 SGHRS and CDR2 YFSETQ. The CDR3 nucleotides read TGCGCCAGCAGCTTGGCTGACCGGCGGGAGTATAATGAGCAGTTCTTC. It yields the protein CASSLADRREYNEQFF.

The CDR3 DNA reads TGTGCCAGCAGCCCCTATCAAGGGACTAGCATTAATGAGCAGTTCTTC. Residues: CASSPYQGTSINEQFF. The J gene is TRBJ2-1, the V gene TRBV9, with TRBD2 matching 9 bases. V shed 4 bases and J 7 bases; nucleotides not matched to a gene: 12. Germline CDR1 reads SGDLS; CDR2 reads YYNGEE. CDR3 length: 16 residues.

The CDR3 reads CASSAPRGEQYF. Written as DNA, the CDR3 is TGTGCCAGCAGCGCTCCCAGGGGGGAGCAGTACTTC. The V and J genes are TRBV7-9 and TRBJ2-7; the match to TRBD1 covers 7 bases. The ends lost 5 bases at V and 7 bases at J; junction bases unmatched: 5. Germline V gives CDR1 SEHNR, CDR2 FQNEAQ (reference sequence). The CDR3 is 12 residues long.

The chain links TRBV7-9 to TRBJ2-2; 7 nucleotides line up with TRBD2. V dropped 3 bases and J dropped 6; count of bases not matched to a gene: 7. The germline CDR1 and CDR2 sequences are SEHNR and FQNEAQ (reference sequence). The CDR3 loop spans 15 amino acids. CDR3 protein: CASSFGAGRAGELFF. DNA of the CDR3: TGTGCCAGCAGCTTCGGAGCGGGACGCGCCGGGGAGCTGTTTTTT.

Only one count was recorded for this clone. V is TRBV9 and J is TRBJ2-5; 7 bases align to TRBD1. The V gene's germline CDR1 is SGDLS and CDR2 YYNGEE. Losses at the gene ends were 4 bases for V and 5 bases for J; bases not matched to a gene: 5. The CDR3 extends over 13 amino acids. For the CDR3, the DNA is TGTGCCAGCAGCCCCGGCAGGGGGGAGACCCAGTACTTC. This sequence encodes CASSPGRGETQYF.

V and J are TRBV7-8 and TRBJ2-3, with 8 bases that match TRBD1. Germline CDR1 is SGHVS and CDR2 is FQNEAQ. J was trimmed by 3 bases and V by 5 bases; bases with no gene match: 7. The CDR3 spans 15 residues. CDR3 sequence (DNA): TGTGCCAGCAGCGCCACAGGGGGACTTACAGATACGCAGTATTTT. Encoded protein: CASSATGGLTDTQYF. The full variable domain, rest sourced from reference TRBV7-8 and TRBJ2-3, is GAGVSQSPRYKVAKRGQDVALRCDPISGHVSLFWYQQALGQGPEFLTYFQNEAQLDKSGLPSDRFFAERPEGSVSTLKIQRTQQEDSAVYLCASSATGGLTDTQYFGPGTRLTVL.

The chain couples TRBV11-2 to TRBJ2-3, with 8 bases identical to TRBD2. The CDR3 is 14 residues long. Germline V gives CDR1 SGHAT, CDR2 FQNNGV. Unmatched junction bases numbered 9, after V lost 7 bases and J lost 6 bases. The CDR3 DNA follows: TGTGCCAGCAACCACCGGGGGGGAAGCGATACGCAGTATTTT. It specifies CASNHRGGSDTQYF.

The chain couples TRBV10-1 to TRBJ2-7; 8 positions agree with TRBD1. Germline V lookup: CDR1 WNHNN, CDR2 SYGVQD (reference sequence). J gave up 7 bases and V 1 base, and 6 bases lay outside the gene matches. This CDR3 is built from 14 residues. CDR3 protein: CASSEWQGAGEQYF. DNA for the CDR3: TGCGCCAGCAGTGAGTGGCAGGGGGCGGGGGAGCAGTACTTC.